This T cell receptor (beta chain) came from a study of T cell repertoires in cytomegalovirus infection. Germline CDR1 is DFQATT and CDR2 is SNEGSKA (reference sequence). This CDR3 is built from 13 residues. MiXCR was run by TCRdb on the reads, yielding one entry per CDR3 protein. Found here are hundreds of thousands of distinct CDR3 sequences, 11% of them singletons; the top ten hold 9.5% to 13%. The chain combines TRBV20-1 with TRBJ2-2; 7 nucleotides agree with TRBD1. The material sequenced was PBMCs. The receptor comes from a human donor in good health (CMV status not recorded). Some clones in this sample may be carry-over from other donors' samples. The CDR3 nucleotides are TGCGGCTATCCAGACAGGGACACCGGGGAGCTGTTTTTT. Protein: CGYPDRDTGELFF.